The source of this TCR beta chain is a study of human T cells and chemical hapten exposure. Study in general: From small differences in pooled library volume came most of the variation in per-sample TCR yields.

Noted time point: healthy volunteer bleed at 2 weeks. The authors extracted total RNA from unfractionated whole blood. This clonotype was detected a few times. What it binds is not known. Study-wide results and limits: With DPC sensitization, TCRs exceeding 1 in 1000 frequency showed no change.

Individual cDNA molecules received unique molecular identifiers in the library. Original processing notes: The median was around 89,000 TCRs per sample, ranging 23,224 to 690,600. TCRdb independently ran MiXCR on the RACE reads; one entry per CDR3 protein. TCRdb, not the original authors, processed these V and J calls. The profile shows 100,000 to 150,000 distinct CDR3 sequences, 8.5% to 9.5% of them singletons. The TCR originated in a male donor in good health. Some clones in this sample may be carry-over from other donors' samples. Sequences were obtained from whole blood.

CDR3 sequence reads: CASTSRQGNYNEQFF. The CDR3 region has the DNA TGTGCCAGCACTTCTCGACAGGGGAACTACAATGAGCAGTTCTTC. The chain joins TRBV25-1 to TRBJ2-1, with TRBD1 matching over 8 bases. With V trimmed by 7 bases and J by 3 bases, 8 bases remained unmatched. CDR1 is MGHDK, CDR2 SYGVNS, per germline. The CDR3 has 15 residues.